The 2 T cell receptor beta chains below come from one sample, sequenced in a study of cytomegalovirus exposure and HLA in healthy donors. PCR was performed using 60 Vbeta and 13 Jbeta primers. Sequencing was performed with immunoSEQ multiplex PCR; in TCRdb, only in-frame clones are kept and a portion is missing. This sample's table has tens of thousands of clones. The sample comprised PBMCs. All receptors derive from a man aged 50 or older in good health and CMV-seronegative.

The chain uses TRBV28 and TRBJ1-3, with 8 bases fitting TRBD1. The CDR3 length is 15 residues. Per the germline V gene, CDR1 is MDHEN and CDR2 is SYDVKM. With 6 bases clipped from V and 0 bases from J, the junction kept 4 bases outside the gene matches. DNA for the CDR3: TGTGCCAGCAGAAATCAGGGGGCCTCTGGAAACACCATATATTTT. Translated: CASRNQGASGNTIYF. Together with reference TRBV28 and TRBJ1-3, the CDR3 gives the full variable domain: DVKVTQSSRYLVKRTGEKVFLECVQDMDHENMFWYRQDPGLGLRLIYFSYDVKMKEKGDIPEGYSVSREKKERFSLILESASTNQTSMYLCASRNQGASGNTIYFGEGSWLTVV.

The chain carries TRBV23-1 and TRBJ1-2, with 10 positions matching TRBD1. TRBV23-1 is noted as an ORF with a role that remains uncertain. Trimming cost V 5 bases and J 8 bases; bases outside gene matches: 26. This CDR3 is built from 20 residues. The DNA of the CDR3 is TGCGCCAGCAGTGTACTCCGCCATGTACCGGGACAGGGGTCTGGTGGCGGCTACACCTTC. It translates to CASSVLRHVPGQGSGGGYTF.